This TCR beta chain originates from a study of blood T cell repertoires in COVID-19. Study background: PBMCs, B-cell-depleted T cells, or T cells provided the cDNA or gDNA that made up the material.

In the authors' methods: Amplification from reference gene primers served as the basis for estimated nucleated cell counts. Only in-frame clones appear in the TCRdb table, and some are missing; sequencing was by immunoSEQ multiplex PCR. Clonal size and the V and J genes are those of that table, whereas D and trimming came from the DNA. Of approximately 40,000 clones in the sample, around nine tenths were seen once. Per the germline V gene, CDR1 is SEHNR and CDR2 is FQNEAQ (reference sequence). Trimming removed 2 bases at V and 6 bases at J, with 7 bases between. The CDR3 runs to 12 residues. This sequence was found in a human donor in a cohort sampled during active COVID-19. The rearrangement joins TRBV7-9 to TRBJ1-2; a weak D match, TRBD1 (6 bases). The source material was peripheral blood. CDR3 DNA sequence: TGTGCCAGCAGCTTAAACAGGGATGGCTACACCTTC. This codes for CASSLNRDGYTF.